The T cell receptor beta chain under discussion was sequenced for a study of blood T cell repertoires in COVID-19 (dated by TCRdb to between 2020 and 2021). Background on the whole study: The collaborator samples originated in the United States, Italy and Spain and spanned the acute and convalescent phases of COVID-19. Where available, HLA class I and class II types were taken from metadata supplied by the sample provider and were not determined by assay-based typing. The repertoires were made available in a free public database intended to serve as a resource for research on the immune response to SARS-CoV-2. Subjects who had been exposed to COVID-19, were actively infected with it, or had recovered from it provided the deeply sampled blood TCRbeta repertoires that made up the dataset. The sample metadata nearly always contained a de-identified subject ID, COVID-19 status, age in years and sex. The samples were drawn from two sources: the first 160 participants of the ongoing ImmuneRACE study, and 1,200 or so subjects contributed by 6 global collaborators. The prospective study material was composed of cDNA or gDNA derived from T cells, B-cell-depleted T cells, or PBMCs.

Whole blood was collected in K2EDTA tubes by collaborating institutions according to the institutions' own protocols. For TCRbeta analysis, collaborator samples were shipped as frozen whole blood, as isolated PBMCs, or as DNA extracted from either sample type. For this clone: Its antigen remains undetermined. No base-level quality is on record; no much larger clone is a single base apart.

At the junction V is shortened by 4 bases and J by 0 bases, with 10 bases in between. According to the germline V gene, CDR1 reads SGHRS and CDR2 reads YFSETQ. Spanning cysteine to phenylalanine, the CDR3 consists of 15 amino acids. The sequence is cut down to CDR3 DNA, 45 bases in frame from base 1. Beyond this particular receptor, the publication reports: Clinical and demographic metadata were provided uncurated, with the amount varying by source and participant.

The immunoSEQ Assay, a bias-controlled multiplex PCR, was used to amplify TCRbeta CDR3 regions from genomic DNA. Regarding the original processing steps: The number of nucleated cells in each sample was estimated by amplification of reference gene primers within the assay. To quantify the absolute abundance of each unique TCRbeta CDR3 rearrangement, sequence reads were collapsed and filtered. For each sample, productive Simpson clonality was calculated by taking the square root of Simpson's diversity index across productive rearrangements. The table was pulled from immuneACCESS by TCRdb, which kept in-frame rearrangements only. Such tables lose some clones; where checked, under half of the loss comes from unresolved V genes, and the rest has no known cause. The V and J calls and clone size come from that table; D and trimming were worked out from the DNA. The sample table holds a few hundred thousand clones, of which approximately 87% were seen once. Roughly 4.1% of the sample comes from the top ten.

The receptor's source is a woman aged 45 to 65 with active or convalescent COVID-19. The specimen sequenced was peripheral blood. This chain joins TRBV5-1 to TRBJ2-2; the D region possibly corresponds to TRBD2 (5 bases align). The sequence in DNA is TGCGCCAGCAGCCCCGGGAAAACGAACACCGGGGAGCTGTTTTTT. Its product reads: CASSPGKTNTGELFF.